These T cell receptor beta chains were read from a single sample in a study of blood T cell repertoires in COVID-19. Here immunoSEQ multiplex PCR was the method, and the copy in TCRdb shows in-frame clones only, minus some. The data show 90,000 or so clones, more than 70% seen once. The sequenced sample was peripheral blood. These receptors were obtained from a human donor in a cohort sampled during active COVID-19. Both conserved end residues are part of each CDR3. A D gene is named only where the DNA matches it firmly. Clone size appears in some rows only: once, few, many, or a class for an expanded clone.

D gene: NA; V gene: TRBV9; J gene: TRBJ1-4; clone size: NA; CDR3 protein: CASSSGGRSNEKLFF; CDR3 DNA: TGTGCCAGCAGCTCAGGCGGGAGGTCTAATGAAAAACTGTTTTTT
D gene: NA; V gene: TRBV19; J gene: TRBJ1-2; clone size: NA; CDR3 protein: CASKRRRDYGYTF; CDR3 DNA: TGTGCCAGTAAAAGGCGCAGGGACTATGGCTACACCTTC
D gene: TRBD2; V gene: TRBV2; J gene: TRBJ2-5; clone size: NA; CDR3 protein: CASSLPGLAGEETQYF; CDR3 DNA: TGTGCCAGCAGTCTCCCGGGACTAGCGGGAGAAGAGACCCAGTACTTC
D gene: TRBD1; V gene: TRBV19; J gene: TRBJ1-5; clone size: NA; CDR3 protein: CASSIRDREAGQPQHF; CDR3 DNA: TGTGCCAGTAGTATAAGGGACAGGGAGGCAGGTCAGCCCCAGCATTTT
D gene: NA; V gene: TRBV6-5; J gene: TRBJ2-7; clone size: NA; CDR3 protein: CASSNSGHEQYF; CDR3 DNA: TGTGCCAGCAGCAACAGCGGCCACGAGCAGTACTTC
D gene: NA; V gene: TRBV7-8; J gene: TRBJ2-1; clone size: NA; CDR3 protein: CASSSAVGSSYNEQFF; CDR3 DNA: TGTGCCAGCAGCTCCGCAGTCGGGTCCTCCTACAATGAGCAGTTCTTC
D gene: TRBD1; V gene: TRBV19; J gene: TRBJ1-6; clone size: NA; CDR3 protein: CASSMVDRQSPLHF; CDR3 DNA: TGTGCCAGTAGTATGGTGGACAGGCAGTCACCCCTCCACTTT
D gene: NA; V gene: TRBV19; J gene: TRBJ2-1; clone size: NA; CDR3 protein: CASSGSSYNEQFF; CDR3 DNA: TGTGCCAGTAGTGGTAGCTCCTACAATGAGCAGTTCTTC
D gene: NA; V gene: TRBV5-1; J gene: TRBJ2-3; clone size: once; CDR3 protein: CASSGGGRSTDTQYF; CDR3 DNA: TGCGCCAGCAGCGGGGGGGGCCGTAGCACAGATACGCAGTATTTT
D gene: NA; V gene: TRBV4-3; J gene: TRBJ2-2; clone size: NA; CDR3 protein: CASSQATFPGELFF; CDR3 DNA: TGCGCCAGCAGCCAAGCAACTTTCCCCGGGGAGCTGTTTTTT
D gene: TRBD1; V gene: TRBV7-3; J gene: TRBJ2-5; clone size: NA; CDR3 protein: CASSPGQGRQTQYF; CDR3 DNA: TGTGCCAGCAGCCCAGGACAGGGCCGTCAGACCCAGTACTTC
D gene: TRBD2; V gene: TRBV5-1; J gene: TRBJ2-3; clone size: few; CDR3 protein: CASSFAGLATDTQYF; CDR3 DNA: TGCGCCAGCAGTTTTGCCGGACTAGCTACGGATACGCAGTATTTT
D gene: NA; V gene: TRBV2; J gene: TRBJ1-5; clone size: NA; CDR3 protein: CASSEREGGQPQHF; CDR3 DNA: TGTGCCAGCAGTGAACGGGAGGGAGGGCAGCCCCAGCATTTT
D gene: NA; V gene: TRBV6-1; J gene: TRBJ2-7; clone size: NA; CDR3 protein: CASSETAKQYF; CDR3 DNA: TGTGCCAGCAGTGAAACAGCCAAGCAGTACTTC
D gene: NA; V gene: TRBV6-5; J gene: TRBJ2-7; clone size: NA; CDR3 protein: CASSLLEGHEQYF; CDR3 DNA: TGTGCCAGCAGCCTCTTGGAGGGCCACGAGCAGTACTTC
D gene: TRBD2; V gene: TRBV2; J gene: TRBJ2-3; clone size: NA; CDR3 protein: CASSLSRGSTDTQYF; CDR3 DNA: TGTGCCAGCAGTCTTTCGCGGGGGAGCACAGATACGCAGTATTTT